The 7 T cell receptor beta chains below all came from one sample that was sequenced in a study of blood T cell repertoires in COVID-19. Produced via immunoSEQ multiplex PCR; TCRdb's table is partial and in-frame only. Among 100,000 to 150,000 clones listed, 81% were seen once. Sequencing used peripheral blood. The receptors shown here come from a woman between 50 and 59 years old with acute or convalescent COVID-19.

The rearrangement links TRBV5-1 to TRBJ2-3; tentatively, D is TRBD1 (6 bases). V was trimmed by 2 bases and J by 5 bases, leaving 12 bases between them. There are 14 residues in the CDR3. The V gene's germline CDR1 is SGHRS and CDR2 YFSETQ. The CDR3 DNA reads TGCGCCAGCAGCTTAGGGGGAGTTCGAGATACGCAGTATTTT. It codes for CASSLGGVRDTQYF.

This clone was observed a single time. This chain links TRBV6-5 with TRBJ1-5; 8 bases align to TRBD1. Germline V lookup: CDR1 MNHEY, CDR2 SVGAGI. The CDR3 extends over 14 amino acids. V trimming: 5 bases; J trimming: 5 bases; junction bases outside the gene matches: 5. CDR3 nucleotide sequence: TGTGCCAGCAGTCTCGACAGGGGACATCAGCCCCAGCATTTT. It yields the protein CASSLDRGHQPQHF.

The CDR3 nucleotides read TGTGCCAGCAGTCCTGCCCGTGAGGGTTTCACAGATACGCAGTATTTT. It encodes CASSPAREGFTDTQYF. This chain joins TRBV28 and TRBJ2-3; D may be TRBD2 (5 bases). The CDR3 covers 16 residues. Germline CDR1 is MDHEN and CDR2 is SYDVKM. Trimming removed 5 bases at V and 2 bases at J, with 17 bases between.

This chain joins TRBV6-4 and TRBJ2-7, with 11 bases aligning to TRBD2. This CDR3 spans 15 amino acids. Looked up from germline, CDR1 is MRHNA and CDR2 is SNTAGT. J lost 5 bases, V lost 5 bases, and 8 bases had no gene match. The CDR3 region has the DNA TGTGCCAGCAGTTTTTTAGCGGGAGGGATCCACGAGCAGTACTTC. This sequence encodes CASSFLAGGIHEQYF.

CDR3 protein: CASRTGGKGYTF. As DNA, the CDR3 is TGTGCCAGCAGGACAGGGGGCAAGGGCTACACCTTC. The gene calls are TRBV6-5 and TRBJ1-2; 10 bases are a match to TRBD1. CDR3 length equals 12 residues. J was trimmed by 8 bases and V by 6 bases; bases with no gene match: 3. Per germline, CDR1 MNHEY and CDR2 SVGAGI.

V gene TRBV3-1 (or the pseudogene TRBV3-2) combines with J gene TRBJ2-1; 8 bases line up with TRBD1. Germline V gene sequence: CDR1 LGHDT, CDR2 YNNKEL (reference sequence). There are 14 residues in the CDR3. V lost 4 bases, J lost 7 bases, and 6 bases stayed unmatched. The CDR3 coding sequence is TGTGCCAGCAGCCCCCGACAGGGGACGAATGAGCAGTTCTTC. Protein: CASSPRQGTNEQFF.

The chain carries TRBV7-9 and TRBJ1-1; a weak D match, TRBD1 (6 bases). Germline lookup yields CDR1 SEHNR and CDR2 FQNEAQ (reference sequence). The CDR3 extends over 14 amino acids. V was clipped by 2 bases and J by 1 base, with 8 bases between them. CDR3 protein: CASSLLDRNTEAFF. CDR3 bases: TGTGCCAGCAGCTTACTGGACAGGAACACTGAAGCTTTCTTT.